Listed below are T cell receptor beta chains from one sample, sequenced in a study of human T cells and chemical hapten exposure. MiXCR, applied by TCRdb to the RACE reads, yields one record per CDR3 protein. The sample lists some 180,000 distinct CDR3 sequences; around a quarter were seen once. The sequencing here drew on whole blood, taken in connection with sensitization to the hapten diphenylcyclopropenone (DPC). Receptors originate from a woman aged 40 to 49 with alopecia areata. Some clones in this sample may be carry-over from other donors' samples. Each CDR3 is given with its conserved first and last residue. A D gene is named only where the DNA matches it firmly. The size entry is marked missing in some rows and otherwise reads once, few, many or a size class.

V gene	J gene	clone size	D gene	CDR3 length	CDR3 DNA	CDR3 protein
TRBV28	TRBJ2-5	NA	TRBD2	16	TGTGCCAGCAGTTCATGGACTAGCGGGATGCAAGAGACCCAGTACTTC	CASSSWTSGMQETQYF
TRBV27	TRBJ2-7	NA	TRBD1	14	TGTGCCAGCAGTTGGACAGGGGGGGGATACGAGCAGTACTTC	CASSWTGGGYEQYF
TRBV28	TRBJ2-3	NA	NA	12	TGTGCCAGCACGGGTGGGACAGATACGCAGTATTTT	CASTGGTDTQYF
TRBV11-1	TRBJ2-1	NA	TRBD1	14	TGTGCCAGCAGCCCGTTCGGGACAGGGGGCGGCCAGTTCTTC	CASSPFGTGGGQFF
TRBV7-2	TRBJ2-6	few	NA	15	TGTGCCAGCAGCACCCGGAACTCTGGGGCCAACGTCCTGACTTTC	CASSTRNSGANVLTF
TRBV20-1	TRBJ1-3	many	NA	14	TGCAGTGCTCAAGGGAGGGGGAGAGGAAACACCATATATTTT	CSAQGRGRGNTIYF
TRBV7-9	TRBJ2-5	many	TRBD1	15	TGTGCCAGCAGCTGGGGACAGGGCCTCCAAGAGACCCAGTACTTC	CASSWGQGLQETQYF
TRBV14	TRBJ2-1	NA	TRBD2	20	TGTGCCAGCAGCCAAATAAGCGGGAGAGGAGCTGAGGGCTCCTACAATGAGCAGTTCTTC	CASSQISGRGAEGSYNEQFF
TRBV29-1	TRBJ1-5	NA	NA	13	TGCAGCGTTGGGGAGGGGTCCAATCAGCCCCAGCATTTT	CSVGEGSNQPQHF
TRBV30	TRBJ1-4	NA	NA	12	TGTGCCTGGAGTGTCGATGATCAAAAACTGTTTTTT	CAWSVDDQKLFF
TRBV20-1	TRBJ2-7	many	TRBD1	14	TGCAGTGCGCCCCGGGACAGGGGGTCATGGGAGCAGTACTTC	CSAPRDRGSWEQYF
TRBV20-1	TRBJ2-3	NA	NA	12	TGCAGCGGATCCAGGGGCCAGGATACGCAGTATTTT	CSGSRGQDTQYF
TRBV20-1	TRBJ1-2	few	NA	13	TGCAGTGCTAGTTCCAGTTACGACTATGGCTACACCTTC	CSASSSYDYGYTF
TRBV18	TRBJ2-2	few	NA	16	TGTGCCAGCTCACCGGGGCGGGACACGAACACCGGGGAGCTGTTTTTT	CASSPGRDTNTGELFF
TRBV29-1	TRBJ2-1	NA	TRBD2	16	TGCAGCGTTCGAAGGACTAGCGGGATTTCCTACAATGAGCAGTTCTTC	CSVRRTSGISYNEQFF
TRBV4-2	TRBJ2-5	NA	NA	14	TGTGCCAGCAGCCAAGTGGACCGGAAAGAGACCCAGTACTTC	CASSQVDRKETQYF
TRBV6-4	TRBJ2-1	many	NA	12	TGTGCCAGCAGTGACGGGGGAGATGAGCAGTTCTTC	CASSDGGDEQFF
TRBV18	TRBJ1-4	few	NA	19	TGTGCCAGCTCACCGATCCCGGGACTCGTAAGTGGAACTAATGAAAAACTGTTTTTT	CASSPIPGLVSGTNEKLFF
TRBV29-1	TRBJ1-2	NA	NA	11	TGCAGCGTTGCGGCAGCCTATGGCTACACCTTC	CSVAAAYGYTF
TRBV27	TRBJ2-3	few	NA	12	TGTGCCAGCAGAGATCCGGCAGATACGCAGTATTTT	CASRDPADTQYF
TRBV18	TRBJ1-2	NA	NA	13	TGTGCCAGCTCACCGGGGGAGGAATATGGCTACACCTTC	CASSPGEEYGYTF
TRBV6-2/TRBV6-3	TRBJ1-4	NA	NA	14	TGTGCCAGCAGTTACCCGGCGGGCCGAGAAAAACTGTTTTTT	CASSYPAGREKLFF
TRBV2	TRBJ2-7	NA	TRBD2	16	TGTGCCAGCAGTGAAGCGCTTCTGGGGGGGATCTACGAGCAGTACTTC	CASSEALLGGIYEQYF
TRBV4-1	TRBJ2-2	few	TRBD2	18	TGCGCCAGCAGCCAAGATCGGGCTAGCGGGACGAACACCGGGGAGCTGTTTTTT	CASSQDRASGTNTGELFF
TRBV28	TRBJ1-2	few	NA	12	TGTGCCATGGGGGGGGGGCACCTGAGCTACACCTTC	CAMGGGHLSYTF
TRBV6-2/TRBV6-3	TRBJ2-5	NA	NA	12	TGTGCCAGTAAACAGGGACAAGAGACCCAGTACTTC	CASKQGQETQYF
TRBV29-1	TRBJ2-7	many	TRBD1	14	TGCAGCGTTGGGCCGGGACAGGGGGGAAGAGAGCAGTACTTC	CSVGPGQGGREQYF
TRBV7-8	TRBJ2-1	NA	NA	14	TGTGCCAGCAGCCCCAGGGTAGGGCGTAATGAGCAGTTCTTC	CASSPRVGRNEQFF
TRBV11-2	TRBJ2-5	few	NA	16	TGTGCCAGCAGCTTATGGGCCGCCAGCCTACAAGAGACCCAGTACTTC	CASSLWAASLQETQYF
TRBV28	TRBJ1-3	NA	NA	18	TGTGCCAGCAGTTTGCTCGGCAGTTGGGGAGGCGGTGGAAACACCATATATTTT	CASSLLGSWGGGGNTIYF
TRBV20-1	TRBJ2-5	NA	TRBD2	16	TGCAGTGCTAGAGCTGGGACTAGCGGGAGGGGAGAGACCCAGTACTTC	CSARAGTSGRGETQYF
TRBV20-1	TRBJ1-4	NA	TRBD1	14	TGCAGTGCCCTTCGGACAGGCAGTAATGAAAAACTGTTTTTT	CSALRTGSNEKLFF
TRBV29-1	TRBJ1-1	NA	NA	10	TGCAGCATTGAACCGGGAGAAGCTTTCTTT	CSIEPGEAFF
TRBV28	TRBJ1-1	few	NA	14	TGTGCCAGCAGTTTTGGCATATCAAGCACTGAAGCTTTCTTT	CASSFGISSTEAFF
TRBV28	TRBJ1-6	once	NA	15	TGTGCCAGCAGTCCAGCCCCCGACAGCTATTCACCCCTCCACTTT	CASSPAPDSYSPLHF
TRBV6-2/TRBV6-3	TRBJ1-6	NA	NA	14	TGTGCCAGCCGCGGGACCTCGGGCAATTCACCCCTCCACTTT	CASRGTSGNSPLHF
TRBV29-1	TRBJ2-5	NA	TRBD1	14	TGCAGCGTTGAGGGGACAGGGAATCGAGAGACCCAGTACTTC	CSVEGTGNRETQYF
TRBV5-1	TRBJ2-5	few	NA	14	TGCGCCAGCAGCTTAAGCCACCTTGGAGAGACCCAGTACTTC	CASSLSHLGETQYF
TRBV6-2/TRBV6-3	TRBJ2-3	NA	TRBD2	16	TGTGCCAGCAGTTCTACTAGCGGGAGGCGGATGGATACGCAGTATTTT	CASSSTSGRRMDTQYF
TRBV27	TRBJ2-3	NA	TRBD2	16	TGTGCCAGCAGTTTAGCGGGAGTCAAGAGGGGAGATACGCAGTATTTT	CASSLAGVKRGDTQYF
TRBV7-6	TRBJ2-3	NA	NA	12	TGTGCCAGCAGCACTATCACAGATACGCAGTATTTT	CASSTITDTQYF
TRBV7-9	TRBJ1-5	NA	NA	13	TGTGCCAGCAGCTTAGTAGCGGGGCAGCCCCAGCATTTT	CASSLVAGQPQHF
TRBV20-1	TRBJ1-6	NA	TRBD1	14	TGCAGTGCTAGCGTGGGACAGGGGTCCTCACCCCTCCACTTT	CSASVGQGSSPLHF
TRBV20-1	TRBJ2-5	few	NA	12	TGCAGTGCGGAGGAGAACCAAGAGACCCAGTACTTC	CSAEENQETQYF
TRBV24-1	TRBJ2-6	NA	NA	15	TGTGCCACCAGTGACGGGGGGCTTGGGGCCAACGTCCTGACTTTC	CATSDGGLGANVLTF
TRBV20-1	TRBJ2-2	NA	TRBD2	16	TGCAGTGCTAGAGATCCAGCGGGAGGGCCCAGCGGGGAGCTGTTTTTT	CSARDPAGGPSGELFF
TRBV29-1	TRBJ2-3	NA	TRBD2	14	TGCAGCGTTACCGGGATAGCGGGAGATGGTACGCAGTATTTT	CSVTGIAGDGTQYF
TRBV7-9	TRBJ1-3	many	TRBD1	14	TGTGCCAGCAGCAAGGGGGCGTCTGGAAACACCATATATTTT	CASSKGASGNTIYF
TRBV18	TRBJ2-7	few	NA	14	TGTGCCAGCTCACTGAGATCGGGGGCCTACGAGCAGTACTTC	CASSLRSGAYEQYF